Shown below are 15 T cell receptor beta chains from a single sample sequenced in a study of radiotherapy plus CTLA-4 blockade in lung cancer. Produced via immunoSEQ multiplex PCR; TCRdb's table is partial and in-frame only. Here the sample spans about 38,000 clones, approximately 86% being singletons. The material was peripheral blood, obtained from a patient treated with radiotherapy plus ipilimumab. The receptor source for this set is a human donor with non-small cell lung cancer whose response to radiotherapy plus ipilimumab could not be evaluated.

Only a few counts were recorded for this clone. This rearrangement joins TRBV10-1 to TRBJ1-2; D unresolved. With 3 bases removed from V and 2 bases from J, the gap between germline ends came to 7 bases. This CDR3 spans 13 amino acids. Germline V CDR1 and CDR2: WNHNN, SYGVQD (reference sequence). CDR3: CASSESGNYGYTF. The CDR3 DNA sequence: TGCGCCAGCAGTGAATCGGGAAACTATGGCTACACCTTC.

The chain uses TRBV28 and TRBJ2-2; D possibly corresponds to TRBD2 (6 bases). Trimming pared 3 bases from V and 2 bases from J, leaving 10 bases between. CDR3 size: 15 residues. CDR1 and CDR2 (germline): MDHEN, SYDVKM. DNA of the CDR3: TGTGCCAGCAGTTTGGGGGGAGCTAACACCGGGGAGCTGTTTTTT. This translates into CASSLGGANTGELFF.

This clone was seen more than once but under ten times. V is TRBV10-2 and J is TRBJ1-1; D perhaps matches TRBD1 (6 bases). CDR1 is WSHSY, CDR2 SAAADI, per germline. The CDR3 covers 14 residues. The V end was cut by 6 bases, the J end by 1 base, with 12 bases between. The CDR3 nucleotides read TGCGCCAGCAGCGACAGGTCTACGAACACTGAAGCTTTCTTT. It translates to CASSDRSTNTEAFF.

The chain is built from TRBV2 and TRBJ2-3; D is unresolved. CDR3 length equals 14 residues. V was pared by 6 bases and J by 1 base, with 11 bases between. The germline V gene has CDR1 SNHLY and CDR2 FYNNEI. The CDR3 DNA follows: TGTGCCAGCAGCTCGAACCGGGGCACAGATACGCAGTATTTT. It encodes CASSSNRGTDTQYF.

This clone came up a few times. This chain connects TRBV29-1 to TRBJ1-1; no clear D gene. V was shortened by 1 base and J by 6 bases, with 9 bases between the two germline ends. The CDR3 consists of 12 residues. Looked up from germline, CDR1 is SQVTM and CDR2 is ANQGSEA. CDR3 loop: CSVEGYPAEAFF. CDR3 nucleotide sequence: TGCAGCGTTGAAGGGTACCCGGCTGAAGCTTTCTTT. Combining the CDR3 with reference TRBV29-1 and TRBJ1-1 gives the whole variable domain SAVISQKPSRDICQRGTSLTIQCQVDSQVTMMFWYRQQPGQSLTLIATANQGSEATYESGFVIDKFPISRPNLTFSTLTVSNMSPEDSSIYLCSVEGYPAEAFFGQGTRLTVV.

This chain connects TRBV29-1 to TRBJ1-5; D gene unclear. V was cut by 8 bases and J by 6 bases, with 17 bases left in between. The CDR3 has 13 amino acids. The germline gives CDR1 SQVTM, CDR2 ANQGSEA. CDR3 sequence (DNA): TGCAGCTCACAAGTAGCGGCAGGTCAGCCCCAGCATTTT. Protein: CSSQVAAGQPQHF.

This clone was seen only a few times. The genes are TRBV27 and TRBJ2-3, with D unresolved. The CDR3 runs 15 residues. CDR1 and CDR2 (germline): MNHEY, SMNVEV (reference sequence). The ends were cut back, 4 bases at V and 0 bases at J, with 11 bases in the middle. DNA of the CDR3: TGTGCCAGCAGTTCCCTGACTCTTAGCACAGATACGCAGTATTTT. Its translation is CASSSLTLSTDTQYF.

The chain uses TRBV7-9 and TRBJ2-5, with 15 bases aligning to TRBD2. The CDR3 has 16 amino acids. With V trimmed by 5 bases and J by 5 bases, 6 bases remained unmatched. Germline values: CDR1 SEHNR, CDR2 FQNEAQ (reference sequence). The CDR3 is CASSPGLAGGWETQYF. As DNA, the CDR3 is TGTGCCAGCAGCCCCGGACTAGCGGGAGGGTGGGAGACCCAGTACTTC.

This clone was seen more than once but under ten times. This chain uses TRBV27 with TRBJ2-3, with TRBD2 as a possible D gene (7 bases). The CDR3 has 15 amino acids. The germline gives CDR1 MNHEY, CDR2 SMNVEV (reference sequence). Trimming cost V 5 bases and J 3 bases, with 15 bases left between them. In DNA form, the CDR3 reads TGTGCCAGCAGTGGGGGGGGCGTAGGTACAGATACGCAGTATTTT. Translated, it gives CASSGGGVGTDTQYF.

The CDR3 sequence is CASSLGGPTEQYF. The CDR3, as DNA: TGTGCCAGCAGCTTAGGTGGCCCCACCGAGCAGTACTTC. The chain couples TRBV7-2 to TRBJ2-7; D call uncertain. Trimming removed 1 base at V and 6 bases at J, with 10 bases between. The CDR3 extends over 13 amino acids. Per the germline V gene, CDR1 is SGHTA and CDR2 is FQGNSA.

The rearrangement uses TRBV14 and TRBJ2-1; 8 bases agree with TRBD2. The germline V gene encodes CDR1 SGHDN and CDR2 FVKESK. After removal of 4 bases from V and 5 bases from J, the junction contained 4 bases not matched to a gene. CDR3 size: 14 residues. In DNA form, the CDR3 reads TGTGCCAGCAGCCGAGGCGGGGGGAACAATGAGCAGTTCTTC. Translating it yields CASSRGGGNNEQFF.

The CDR3 spells CASRRGGLFTQPQHF. CDR3 in DNA: TGTGCCAGCAGGAGAGGAGGGTTGTTTACTCAGCCCCAGCATTTT. This chain connects TRBV28 to TRBJ1-5; D uncertain. The CDR3 contains 15 residues. With 6 bases removed from V and 6 bases from J, the gap between germline ends came to 18 bases. Per the germline V gene, CDR1 is MDHEN and CDR2 is SYDVKM.

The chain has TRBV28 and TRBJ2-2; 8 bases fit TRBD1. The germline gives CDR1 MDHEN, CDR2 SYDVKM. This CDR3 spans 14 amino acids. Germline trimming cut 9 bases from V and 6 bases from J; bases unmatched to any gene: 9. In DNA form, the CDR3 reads TGTGCCAGTCAGGACAGGGCGGGGTCCGGGGAGCTGTTTTTT. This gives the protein CASQDRAGSGELFF.

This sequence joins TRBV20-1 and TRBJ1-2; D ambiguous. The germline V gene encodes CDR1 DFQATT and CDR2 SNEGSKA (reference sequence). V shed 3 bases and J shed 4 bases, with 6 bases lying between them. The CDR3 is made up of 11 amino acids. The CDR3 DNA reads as TGCAGTGCTAGGGCAGGCTATGGCTACACCTTC. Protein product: CSARAGYGYTF.

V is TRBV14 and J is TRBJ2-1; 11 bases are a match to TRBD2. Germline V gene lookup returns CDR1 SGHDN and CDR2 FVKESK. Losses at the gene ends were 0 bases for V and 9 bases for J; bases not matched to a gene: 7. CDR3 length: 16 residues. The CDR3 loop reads CASSQERLAGGGEQFF. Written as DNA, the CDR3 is TGTGCCAGCAGCCAAGAACGCCTAGCGGGAGGAGGTGAGCAGTTCTTC.